Each of the 8 T cell receptor beta chains below was sequenced from the same sample in a study of CD8+CD57+ T cells in acquired aplastic anemia. CDR3 and TCR beta VDJ profiling relied on genomic DNA as the template. A single record per CDR3 protein comes from TCRdb applying MiXCR to the reads. Of about 190,000 distinct CDR3 sequences listed, about 53% are singletons. Input material: sorted CD4+, CD8+, or CD8+CD57+ T cells (not recorded which) from PBMCs. The receptors were sampled from a human donor in good health, serving as a control.

This clonotype is a singleton in its sample. The chain has TRBV19 and TRBJ1-1; TRBD1 is a possible D gene (5 bases). Germline loops: CDR1 LNHDA, CDR2 SQIVND (reference sequence). V was cut by 6 bases and J by 0 bases, with 11 bases left in between. The CDR3 length is 14 residues. The CDR3 loop reads CASSQKGLNTEAFF. CDR3 DNA sequence: TGTGCCAGTAGCCAAAAGGGACTGAACACTGAAGCTTTCTTT. Full variable domain (missing parts from reference TRBV19 and TRBJ1-1): DGGITQSPKYLFRKEGQNVTLSCEQNLNHDAMYWYRQDPGQGLRLIYYSQIVNDFQKGDIAEGYSVSREKKESFPLTVTSAQKNPTAFYLCASSQKGLNTEAFFGQGTRLTVV.

V gene TRBV19 combines with J gene TRBJ2-2; 9 bases are shared with TRBD1. The trim removed 8 bases at V and 5 bases at J, leaving 9 bases unmatched. Germline values: CDR1 LNHDA, CDR2 SQIVND (reference sequence). The CDR3 length is 15 residues. The CDR3 coding sequence is TGTGCCAGTTTGCGGGACAGGGCGTCGACCGGGGAGCTGTTTTTT. Encoded protein: CASLRDRASTGELFF. The full variable domain, with the rest looked up from reference TRBV19 and TRBJ2-2, is DGGITQSPKYLFRKEGQNVTLSCEQNLNHDAMYWYRQDPGQGLRLIYYSQIVNDFQKGDIAEGYSVSREKKESFPLTVTSAQKNPTAFYLCASLRDRASTGELFFGEGSRLTVL.

The chain is built from TRBV9 and TRBJ2-7, with TRBD1 identical over 11 bases. The length of the CDR3 is 16 residues. Germline loops: CDR1 SGDLS, CDR2 YYNGEE. The ends lost 4 bases at V and 3 bases at J; junction bases unmatched: 9. The CDR3 DNA is TGTGCCAGCAGCCCGACAGGGGGGACAGGGGGCTACGAGCAGTACTTC. As protein: CASSPTGGTGGYEQYF. The whole variable domain, filled in from reference TRBV9 and TRBJ2-7, reads DSGVTQTPKHLITATGQRVTLRCSPRSGDLSVYWYQQSLDQGLQFLIQYYNGEERAKGNILERFSAQQFPDLHSELNLSSLELGDSALYFCASSPTGGTGGYEQYFGPGTRLTVT.

This clonotype was observed a single time. In nucleotides, the CDR3 is TGTGCCAGCAGCCAAATTCGCGGAAACACCATATATTTT. This codes for CASSQIRGNTIYF. This chain joins TRBV14 and TRBJ1-3, with D uncertain. V was shortened by 2 bases and J by 4 bases, with 6 bases between the two germline ends. This CDR3 is built from 13 residues. Germline values: CDR1 SGHDN, CDR2 FVKESK.

This clonotype was seen ten or more times. The chain joins TRBV7-2 to TRBJ1-1; 11 bases are a match to TRBD1. This CDR3 spans 15 amino acids. V was pared by 5 bases and J by 1 base, with 3 bases of the junction left unmatched. CDR1 and CDR2 (germline): SGHTA, FQGNSA. The CDR3 DNA sequence: TGTGCCAGCAGCCGGGACAGGGGGAGGAACACTGAAGCTTTCTTT. Translated, it gives CASSRDRGRNTEAFF.

This clonotype appeared many times. V usage is TRBV16 and J usage is TRBJ1-1; D unresolved. The CDR3 length is 14 residues. CDR1 KGHSY and CDR2 FQNENV come from the germline V gene. The V end lost 4 bases, the J end lost 8 bases, and 17 bases lay between the germline ends. The CDR3 sequence: CASSPQSRIGEAFF. The DNA of the CDR3 is TGTGCCAGCAGCCCCCAATCACGGATTGGAGAAGCTTTCTTT.

V gene TRBV2 combines with J gene TRBJ2-3, with a weak D call TRBD2 (5 bases). This CDR3 is built from 14 residues. CDR1 and CDR2 from the germline V gene are SNHLY and FYNNEI. The ends were cut back, 6 bases at V and 2 bases at J, with 12 bases in the middle. DNA for the CDR3: TGTGCCAGCAGCGTCAGCGGCTTCACAGATACGCAGTATTTT. Amino acid sequence: CASSVSGFTDTQYF.

The chain combines TRBV28 with TRBJ2-7; D is ambiguous. V was clipped by 7 bases and J by 3 bases, with 16 bases between them. Germline V gene sequence: CDR1 MDHEN, CDR2 SYDVKM. The CDR3 runs to 14 residues. CDR3 nucleotide sequence: TGTGCCAGCATTCAAAGTCTGGGAAGCTACGAGCAGTACTTC. This sequence encodes CASIQSLGSYEQYF.